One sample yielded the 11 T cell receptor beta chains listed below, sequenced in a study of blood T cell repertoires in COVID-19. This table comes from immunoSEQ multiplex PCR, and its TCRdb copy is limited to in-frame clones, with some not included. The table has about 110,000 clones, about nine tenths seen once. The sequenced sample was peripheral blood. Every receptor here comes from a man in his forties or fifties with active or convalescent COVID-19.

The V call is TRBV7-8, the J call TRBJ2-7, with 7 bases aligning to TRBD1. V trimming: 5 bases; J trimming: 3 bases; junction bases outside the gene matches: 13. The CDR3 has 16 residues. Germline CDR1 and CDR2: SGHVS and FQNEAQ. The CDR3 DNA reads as TGTGCCAGCAGCGTTAACAGGGGAGCGCCCGACTACGAGCAGTACTTC. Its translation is CASSVNRGAPDYEQYF.

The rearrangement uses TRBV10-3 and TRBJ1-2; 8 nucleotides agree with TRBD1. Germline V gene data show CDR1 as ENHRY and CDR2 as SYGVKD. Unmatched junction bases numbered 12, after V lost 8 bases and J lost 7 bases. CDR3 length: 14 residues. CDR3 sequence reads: CAIGKRTGTSGYTF. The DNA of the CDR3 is TGTGCCATCGGGAAAAGGACAGGGACCTCTGGCTACACCTTC.

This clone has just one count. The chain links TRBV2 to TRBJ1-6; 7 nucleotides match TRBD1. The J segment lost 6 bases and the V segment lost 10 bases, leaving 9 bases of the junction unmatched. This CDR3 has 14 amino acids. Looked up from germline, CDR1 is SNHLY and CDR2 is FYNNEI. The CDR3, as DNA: TGTGCCACCCTAGGACAGGCCCGTAATTCACCCCTCCACTTT. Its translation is CATLGQARNSPLHF.

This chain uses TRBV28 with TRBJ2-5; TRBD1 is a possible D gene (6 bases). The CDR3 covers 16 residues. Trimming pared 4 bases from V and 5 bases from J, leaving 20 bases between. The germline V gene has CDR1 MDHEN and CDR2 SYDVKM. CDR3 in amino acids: CASSSPPQGMRETQYF. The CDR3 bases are TGTGCCAGCAGTTCACCCCCGCAGGGGATGAGGGAGACCCAGTACTTC.

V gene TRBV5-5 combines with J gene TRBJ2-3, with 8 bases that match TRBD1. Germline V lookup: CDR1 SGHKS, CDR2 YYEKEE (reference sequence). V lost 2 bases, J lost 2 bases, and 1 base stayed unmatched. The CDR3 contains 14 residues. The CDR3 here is CASSFRGPTDTQYF. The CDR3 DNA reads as TGTGCCAGCAGCTTCAGGGGGCCCACAGATACGCAGTATTTT.

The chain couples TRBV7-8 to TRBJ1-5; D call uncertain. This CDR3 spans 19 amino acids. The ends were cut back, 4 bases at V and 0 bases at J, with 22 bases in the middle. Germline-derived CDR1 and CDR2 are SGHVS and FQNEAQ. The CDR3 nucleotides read TGTGCCAGCAGCTCCACCTCGGGTAGGAGGTTCGATAGCAATCAGCCCCAGCATTTT. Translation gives CASSSTSGRRFDSNQPQHF. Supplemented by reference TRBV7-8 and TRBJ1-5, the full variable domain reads GAGVSQSPRYKVAKRGQDVALRCDPISGHVSLFWYQQALGQGPEFLTYFQNEAQLDKSGLPSDRFFAERPEGSVSTLKIQRTQQEDSAVYLCASSSTSGRRFDSNQPQHFGDGTRLSIL.

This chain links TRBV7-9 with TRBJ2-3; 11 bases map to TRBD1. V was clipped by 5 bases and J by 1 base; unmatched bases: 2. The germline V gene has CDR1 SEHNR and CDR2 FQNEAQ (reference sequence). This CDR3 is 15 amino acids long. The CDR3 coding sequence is TGTGCCAGCAGCCCGGGACAGGGGGGCACAGATACGCAGTATTTT. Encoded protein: CASSPGQGGTDTQYF.

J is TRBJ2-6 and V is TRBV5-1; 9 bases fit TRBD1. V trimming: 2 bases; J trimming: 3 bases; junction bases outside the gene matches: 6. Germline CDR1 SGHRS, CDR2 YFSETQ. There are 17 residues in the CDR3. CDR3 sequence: CASSLIQGASGANVLTF. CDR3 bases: TGCGCCAGCAGCTTAATACAGGGGGCGAGTGGGGCCAACGTCCTGACTTTC.

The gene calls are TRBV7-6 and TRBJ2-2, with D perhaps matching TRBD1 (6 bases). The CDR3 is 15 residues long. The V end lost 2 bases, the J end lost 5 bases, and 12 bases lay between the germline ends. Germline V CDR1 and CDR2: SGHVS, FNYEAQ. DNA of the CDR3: TGTGCCAGCAGCTTAAACAGGGCGGAGACCGGGGAGCTGTTTTTT. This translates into CASSLNRAETGELFF.

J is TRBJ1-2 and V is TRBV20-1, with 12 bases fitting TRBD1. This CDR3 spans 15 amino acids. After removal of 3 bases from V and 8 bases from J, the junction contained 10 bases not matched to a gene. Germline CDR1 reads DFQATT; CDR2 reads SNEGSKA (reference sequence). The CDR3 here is CSASSGDRGLSGYTF. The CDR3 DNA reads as TGCAGTGCTAGTAGTGGGGACAGGGGGCTGAGCGGCTACACCTTC.

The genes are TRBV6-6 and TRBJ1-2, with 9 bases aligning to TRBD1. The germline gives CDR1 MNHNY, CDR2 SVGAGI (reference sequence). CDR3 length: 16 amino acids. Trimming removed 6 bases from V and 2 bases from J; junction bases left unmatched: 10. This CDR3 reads CASSLGTGRSNYGYTF. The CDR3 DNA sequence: TGTGCCAGCAGCTTAGGGACAGGGAGATCAAACTATGGCTACACCTTC.